The clone carrying this T cell receptor (beta chain) is a singleton in its sample. Antigen unknown. The data originate from a study of cytomegalovirus exposure and HLA in healthy donors. For the study at large: Unique TCRs from HLA-typed donors, about 78 million of them, were held in an early data release. General observations from the study: According to reports, the classifier identified cytomegalovirus status with high specificity and sensitivity.

Primers for the PCR totalled 60 Vbeta and 13 Jbeta. Assay: immunoSEQ multiplex PCR; the TCRdb copy retains only in-frame clones and omits some. This repertoire shows a few hundred thousand clones, less than 85% found once; its top ten account for 0.2% to 0.25%. The clonotype comes from a girl aged 2-10 years in good health and CMV-seronegative. The specimen was PBMCs.

The CDR3 DNA is TGTGCCACCAGCAGAGATCTAGTTGGTAGGCGAGTTGCAACTAATGAAAAACTGTTTTTT. Protein: CATSRDLVGRRVATNEKLFF. The rearrangement links TRBV15 to TRBJ1-4; unclear D gene. V lost 0 bases to trimming and J lost 0 bases, with 20 bases between them. Germline V gene lookup returns CDR1 LNHNV and CDR2 YYDKDF (reference sequence). CDR3 length: 20 residues.